This is a list of T cell receptor beta chains from one sample in a study of T cell responses to AZD1222 COVID-19 vaccine. Sequencing was performed with immunoSEQ multiplex PCR; in TCRdb, only in-frame clones are kept and a portion is missing. The table lists 110,000 to 150,000 clones, over 80% of them singletons. The material sequenced was peripheral blood, taken 28 days after the second AZD1222 dose. These receptors were taken from an adult who received the AZD1222 COVID-19 vaccine. Each CDR3 is given with its conserved first and last residue. A D gene is named only where the DNA matches it firmly. Where a row states a size, it is once, few, many or the class of an expanded clone; other rows omit it.

size	V	D	J	CDR3	DNA
.	TRBV28	.	TRBJ1-5	CASSDFGQGSNQPQHF	TGTGCCAGCAGTGACTTTGGGCAGGGGTCCAATCAGCCCCAGCATTTT
.	TRBV4-1	.	TRBJ2-3	CASSQGGPGADTQYF	TGCGCCAGCAGCCAAGGAGGGCCTGGGGCAGATACGCAGTATTTT
.	TRBV15	TRBD1	TRBJ1-4	CATSRDGTGYEKLFF	TGTGCCACCAGCAGAGACGGGACAGGGTATGAAAAACTGTTTTTT
.	TRBV28	.	TRBJ2-7	CASSLDGSSYEQYF	TGTGCCAGCAGTTTGGACGGGAGCTCCTACGAGCAGTACTTC
.	TRBV10-3	.	TRBJ2-3	CAISERFPRTDTQYF	TGTGCCATCAGTGAGCGGTTTCCAAGGACAGATACGCAGTATTTT
.	TRBV28	.	TRBJ1-6	CASSLIDSRNSPLHF	TGTGCCAGCAGTCTAATAGACAGTCGTAATTCACCCCTCCACTTT
.	TRBV30	.	TRBJ1-4	CAWSVRAEKLFF	TGTGCCTGGAGTGTACGGGCGGAAAAACTGTTTTTT
.	TRBV6-2/TRBV6-3	TRBD1	TRBJ1-2	CASSTGTANYYGYTF	TGTGCCAGCAGTACCGGGACAGCTAATTACTATGGCTACACCTTC
.	TRBV5-5	TRBD1	TRBJ2-3	CASSVGTVLRTDTQYF	TGTGCCAGCAGCGTCGGGACAGTCCTCCGGACAGATACGCAGTATTTT
.	TRBV4-3	TRBD1	TRBJ1-1	CASSQAGTGAMNTEAFF	TGCGCCAGCAGCCAAGCCGGGACAGGGGCCATGAACACTGAAGCTTTCTTT
.	TRBV6-5	.	TRBJ1-5	CASSQGWSNQPQHF	TGTGCCAGCAGTCAGGGGTGGAGCAATCAGCCCCAGCATTTT
.	TRBV12-3/TRBV12-4	.	TRBJ2-7	CASSLHLLSEQYF	TGTGCCAGCAGTTTACATCTGCTCTCCGAGCAGTACTTC
.	TRBV10-3	TRBD1	TRBJ1-3	CAISDSGGFGNTIYF	TGTGCCATCAGTGATTCAGGGGGCTTTGGAAACACCATATATTTT
.	TRBV2	.	TRBJ1-3	CASRRLASGNTIYF	TGTGCCAGCAGGAGGCTAGCGTCTGGAAACACCATATATTTT
.	TRBV18	TRBD1	TRBJ1-4	CASSPADRAEKLFF	TGTGCCAGCTCACCAGCGGACAGGGCTGAAAAACTGTTTTTT
.	TRBV24-1	.	TRBJ1-2	CATSDTDYGYTF	TGTGCCACCAGTGACACAGATTATGGCTACACCTTC
few	TRBV3-1/TRBV3-2	TRBD2	TRBJ2-3	CASSPPSGRIPDTQYF	TGTGCCAGCAGCCCTCCTAGCGGGAGGATCCCAGATACGCAGTATTTT
.	TRBV5-5	TRBD1	TRBJ2-1	CASSHGTGVGGNEQFF	TGTGCCAGCAGCCATGGGACAGGGGTCGGGGGCAATGAGCAGTTCTTC
.	TRBV11-2	TRBD1	TRBJ1-1	CASSPTGMNTEAFF	TGTGCCAGCAGCCCGACAGGGATGAACACTGAAGCTTTCTTT
.	TRBV7-2	.	TRBJ1-5	CASSLVGGGIAEPQHF	TGTGCCAGCAGCTTAGTGGGTGGAGGGATCGCGGAGCCCCAGCATTTT
.	TRBV11-2	.	TRBJ2-4	CASSPRGLRDIQYF	TGTGCCAGCAGCCCCAGGGGACTACGGGACATTCAGTACTTC
.	TRBV7-2	TRBD2	TRBJ2-1	CASSLAGGPFNEQFF	TGTGCCAGCAGCTTAGCGGGAGGGCCATTCAATGAGCAGTTCTTC
.	TRBV30	.	TRBJ2-7	CAWSVNSYEQYF	TGTGCCTGGAGTGTTAATTCCTACGAGCAGTACTTC
.	TRBV7-2	TRBD2	TRBJ2-7	CASRPGLAYLSYEQYF	TGTGCCAGCAGGCCGGGACTAGCGTATTTGTCCTACGAGCAGTACTTC
.	TRBV7-2	.	TRBJ1-1	CASSPSGTPAPGAFF	TGTGCCAGCAGCCCGAGCGGGACCCCGGCGCCCGGAGCTTTCTTT
.	TRBV27	TRBD1	TRBJ2-7	CASSLQGAQPYEQYF	TGTGCCAGCAGTTTGCAGGGGGCGCAGCCCTACGAGCAGTACTTC
.	TRBV2	.	TRBJ2-1	CASSTTDNEQFF	TGTGCCAGCAGTACGACAGACAATGAGCAGTTCTTC
.	TRBV25-1	.	TRBJ2-1	CASSEPGSINEQFF	TGTGCCAGCAGTGAGCCGGGGTCCATAAATGAGCAGTTCTTC
once	TRBV5-1	.	TRBJ1-3	CASSLFSESSGNTIYF	TGCGCCAGCAGCTTGTTTTCAGAAAGCTCTGGAAACACCATATATTTT
.	TRBV18	.	TRBJ1-3	CASSPGGQALLSGNTIYF	TGTGCCAGCTCACCAGGGGGGCAGGCCCTACTCTCTGGAAACACCATATATTTT
.	TRBV28	TRBD2	TRBJ2-3	CASNPTGTSKGFTDTQYF	TGTGCCAGCAATCCTACCGGGACTAGCAAGGGTTTCACAGATACGCAGTATTTT
.	TRBV14	TRBD2	TRBJ2-5	CASNLHGGSLRETQYF	TGTGCCAGCAACCTACATGGCGGGAGCCTCCGAGAGACCCAGTACTTC
.	TRBV5-1	.	TRBJ2-3	CASSSPGRDTQYF	TGCGCCAGCAGCTCCCCTGGGAGGGATACGCAGTATTTT
.	TRBV28	.	TRBJ2-2	CASSLSAPNTGELFF	TGTGCCAGCAGTTTATCCGCCCCGAACACCGGGGAGCTGTTTTTT
.	TRBV7-9	TRBD2	TRBJ2-2	CASRAPGLANRTGELFF	TGTGCCAGCAGAGCCCCGGGACTAGCGAATCGGACCGGGGAGCTGTTTTTT
.	TRBV18	.	TRBJ2-5	CASSPGETQYF	TGTGCCAGCTCACCTGGCGAGACCCAGTACTTC
.	TRBV10-3	.	TRBJ2-7	CAISESEGGPYEQYF	TGTGCCATCAGTGAGTCGGAGGGCGGCCCCTACGAGCAGTACTTC
.	TRBV28	TRBD1	TRBJ1-5	CASLVPGGYNQPQHF	TGTGCCAGCCTCGTCCCAGGGGGGTACAATCAGCCCCAGCATTTT
.	TRBV14	.	TRBJ1-1	CASSPGGDTEAFF	TGTGCCAGCAGCCCCGGAGGGGACACTGAAGCTTTCTTT
.	TRBV10-3	TRBD1	TRBJ1-5	CAISKAGGNQPQHF	TGTGCCATCAGTAAGGCAGGGGGGAATCAGCCCCAGCATTTT
.	TRBV6-5	.	TRBJ2-7	CASRADTSAQYF	TGTGCCAGCAGGGCAGATACGTCGGCACAGTACTTC
.	TRBV6-1	.	TRBJ1-2	CASSAYRSGHQYGYTF	TGTGCCAGCAGTGCCTACCGCTCGGGACATCAATATGGCTACACCTTC